A single TCR beta chain is shown here with its context. The target antigen is unknown. Patients underwent thyroid surgery, and none had received any treatment before it. This sample is drawn from a study of metastatic and nonmetastatic thyroid tumors. Whole-study context: Thyroid patients, malignant and benign, had repertoires compared across blood and tumor or nodule tissue.

The CDR3 has 19 residues. Germline V gene lookup returns CDR1 DFQATT and CDR2 SNEGSKA (reference sequence). J gave up 8 bases and V 5 bases, and 24 bases lay outside the gene matches. In the original analysis: The authors used CDR3 differences across clinicopathological groups to build a distant-metastasis classifier for papillary thyroid cancer. Through MiXCR, TCRdb re-clonotyped the PCR reads. These V and J calls originate from TCRdb's pipeline instead of the authors' own analysis. The sample carries 18,000 or so clones, over 20% recorded once. Study-wide findings and caveats: Patients with malignant thyroid tumors reportedly had significantly higher TCR beta diversity than those with benign nodules, in blood and tumor.

Sequencing input: tumor tissue. This clonotype was sampled from a female donor with papillary thyroid cancer or a benign thyroid nodule (not recorded which). Some clones in this sample may be carry-over from other donors' samples. The chain combines TRBV20-1 with TRBJ2-1, with TRBD2 matching over 10 bases. In nucleotides, the CDR3 is TGCAGTGCTCCAGGTGGGCCTACTACTAGCGGGACCCCTTTGCATGAGCAGTTCTTC. Translation: CSAPGGPTTSGTPLHEQFF.